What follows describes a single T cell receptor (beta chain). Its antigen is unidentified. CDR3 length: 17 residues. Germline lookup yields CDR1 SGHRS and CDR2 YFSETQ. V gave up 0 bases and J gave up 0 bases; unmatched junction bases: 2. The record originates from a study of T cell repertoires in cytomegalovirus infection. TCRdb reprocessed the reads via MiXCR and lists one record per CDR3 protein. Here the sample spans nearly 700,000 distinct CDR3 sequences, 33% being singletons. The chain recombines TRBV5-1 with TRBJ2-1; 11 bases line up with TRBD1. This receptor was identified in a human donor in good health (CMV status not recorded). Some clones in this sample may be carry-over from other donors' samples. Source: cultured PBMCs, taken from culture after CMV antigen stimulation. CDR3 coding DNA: TGCGCCAGCAGCTTGGGGGGACAGGGGGTCTCCTACAATGAGCAGTTCTTC. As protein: CASSLGGQGVSYNEQFF.